The clone carrying this T cell receptor (delta chain) was counted a few times. The protein recorded in TCRdb matches a much larger clone and deviates from this DNA's translation at residue 16, suggesting a read error; the protein here is obtained by translating the DNA. TCRdb redid clone calling on the multiplex PCR reads using CATT. The data contain approximately 53,000 delta-chain clones, roughly 1.8% of them singletons. These data originate in a study of γδ T cells in repeated Plasmodium falciparum infection. Overall study context: Malaria-naive adults were infected with P. falciparum NF54 four times over around 600 days. Sampling occurred at baseline, pre-infection for selected infections, and 21 days post-infection. Malian samples came from no-transmission periods or across acute febrile malaria episodes.

Input material: gamma-delta T cells from blood. This clonotype was obtained from a pool of human donors (malaria-infected and uninfected, not separated).

The CDR3 nucleotides are TGTGCTCTTGGGGAAACGAGCCCTTCGCTGGGGCCCCCCGATAAACCCATCTTT. Its protein product is CALGETSPSLGPPDKPIF. TRDV1 is the V gene, and the J gene was not called; the table names TRDD3, a call not compared with the DNA. CDR1 and CDR2 from the germline V gene are TSWWSYY and QGS. The CDR3 covers 18 residues.